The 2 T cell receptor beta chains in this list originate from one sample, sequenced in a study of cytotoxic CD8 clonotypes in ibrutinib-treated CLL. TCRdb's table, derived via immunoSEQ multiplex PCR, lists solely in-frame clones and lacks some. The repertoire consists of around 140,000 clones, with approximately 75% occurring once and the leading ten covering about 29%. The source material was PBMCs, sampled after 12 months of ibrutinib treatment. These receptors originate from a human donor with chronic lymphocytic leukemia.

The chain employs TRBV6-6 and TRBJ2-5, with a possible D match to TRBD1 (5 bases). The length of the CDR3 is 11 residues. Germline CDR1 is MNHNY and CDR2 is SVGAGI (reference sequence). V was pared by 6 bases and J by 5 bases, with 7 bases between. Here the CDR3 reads CASSPGETQYF. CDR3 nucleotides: TGTGCCAGCAGCCCAGGGGAGACCCAGTACTTC.

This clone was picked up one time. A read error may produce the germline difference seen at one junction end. This chain's CDR3 is CASSYSRTGFYEQYF. DNA for the CDR3: TGTGCCAGCAGCTACTCGAGGACAGGGTTCTACGAGCAGTACTTC. The rearrangement uses TRBV6-5 and TRBJ2-7; 8 bases match TRBD1. Germline CDR1 and CDR2: MNHEY and SVGAGI. CDR3 length equals 15 residues.